Sequencing of this T cell receptor (beta chain) was carried out in a study of CD8 T cells in Susac syndrome. Germline CDR1 SGHTA, CDR2 FQGTGA. Trimming removed 5 bases from V and 5 bases from J, with 12 bases in between. This CDR3 region has 13 residues. A quantity of about 0.5 to 1 ug RNA underwent reverse transcription using random hexamers. TCRdb used MiXCR to reprocess the immunoSEQ multiplex PCR reads, holding one entry per CDR3 protein. The table records nearly 200,000 distinct CDR3 sequences, over 90% of them present only once. The genes are TRBV7-3 and TRBJ2-5; D possibly uses TRBD1 or TRBD2 (5 bases each). The sequenced sample consisted of CD4+ T cells from PBMCs. The clonotype originates from a human donor with multiple sclerosis. The CDR3 here is CASSMWGSETQYF. The CDR3 DNA follows: TGTGCCAGCAGCATGTGGGGGTCCGAGACCCAGTACTTC.